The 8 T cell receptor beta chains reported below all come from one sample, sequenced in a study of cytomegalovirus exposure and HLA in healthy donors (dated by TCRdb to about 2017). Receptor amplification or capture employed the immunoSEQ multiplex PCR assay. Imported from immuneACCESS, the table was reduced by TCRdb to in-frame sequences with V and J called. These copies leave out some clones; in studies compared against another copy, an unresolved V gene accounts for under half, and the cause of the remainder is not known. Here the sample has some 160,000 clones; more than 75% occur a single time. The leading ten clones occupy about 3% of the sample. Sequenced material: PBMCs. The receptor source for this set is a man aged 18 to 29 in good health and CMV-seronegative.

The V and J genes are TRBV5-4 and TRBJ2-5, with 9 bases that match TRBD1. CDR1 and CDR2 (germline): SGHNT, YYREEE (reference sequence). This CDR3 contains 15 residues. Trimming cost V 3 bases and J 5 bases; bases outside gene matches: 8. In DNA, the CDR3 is TGTGCCAGCAGCTCGCTTGGACAGGGGATCGAGACCCAGTACTTC. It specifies CASSSLGQGIETQYF.

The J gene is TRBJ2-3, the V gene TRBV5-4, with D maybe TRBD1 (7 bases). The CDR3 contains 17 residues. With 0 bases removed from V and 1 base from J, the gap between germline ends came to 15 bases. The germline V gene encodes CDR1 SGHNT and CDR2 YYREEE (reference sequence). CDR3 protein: CASSLGTTGARTDTQYF. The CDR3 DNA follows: TGTGCCAGCAGCTTGGGGACTACAGGGGCGCGCACAGATACGCAGTATTTT.

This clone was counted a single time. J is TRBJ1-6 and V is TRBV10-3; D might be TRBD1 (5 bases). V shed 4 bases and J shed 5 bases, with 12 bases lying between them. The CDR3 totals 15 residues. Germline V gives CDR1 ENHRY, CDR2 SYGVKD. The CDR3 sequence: CAISVQGENNSPLHF. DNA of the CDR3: TGTGCCATCAGTGTGCAAGGGGAAAATAATTCACCCCTCCACTTT.

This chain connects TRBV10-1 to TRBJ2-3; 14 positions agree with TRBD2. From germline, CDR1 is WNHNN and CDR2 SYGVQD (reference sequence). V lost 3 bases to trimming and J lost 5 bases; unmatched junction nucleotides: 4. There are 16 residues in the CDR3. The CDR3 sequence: CASSEGTSGRGDTQYF. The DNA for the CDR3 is TGCGCCAGCAGTGAAGGGACTAGCGGGAGAGGAGATACGCAGTATTTT.

The CDR3 region is CATSWGAMREETQYF. The CDR3 DNA follows: TGTGCCACCTCCTGGGGCGCCATGAGAGAAGAGACCCAGTACTTC. This rearrangement joins TRBV19 to TRBJ2-5; possibly TRBD1 for D (5 bases). CDR3 size: 15 residues. Germline CDR1 reads LNHDA; CDR2 reads SQIVND (reference sequence). V was clipped by 10 bases and J by 3 bases, with 21 bases between them.

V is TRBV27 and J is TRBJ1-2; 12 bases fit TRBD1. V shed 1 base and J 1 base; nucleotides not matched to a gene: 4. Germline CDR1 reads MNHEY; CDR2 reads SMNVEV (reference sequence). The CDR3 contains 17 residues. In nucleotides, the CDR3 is TGTGCCAGCAGTTTATACGGGACAGGGGGCCTTAACTATGGCTACACCTTC. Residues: CASSLYGTGGLNYGYTF.

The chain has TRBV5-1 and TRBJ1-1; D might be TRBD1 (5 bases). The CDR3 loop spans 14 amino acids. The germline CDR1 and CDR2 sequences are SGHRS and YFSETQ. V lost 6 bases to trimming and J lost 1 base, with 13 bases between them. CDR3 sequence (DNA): TGCGCCAGCACCGACGGGGGGTGGAACACTGAAGCTTTCTTT. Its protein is CASTDGGWNTEAFF.

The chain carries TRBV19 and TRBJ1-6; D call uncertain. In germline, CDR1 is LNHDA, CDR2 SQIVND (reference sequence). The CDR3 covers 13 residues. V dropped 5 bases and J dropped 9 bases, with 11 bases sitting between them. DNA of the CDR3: TGTGCCAGTAGTTCCGGGTACGGTTCACCCCTCCACTTT. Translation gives CASSSGYGSPLHF. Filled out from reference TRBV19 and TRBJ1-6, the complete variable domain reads DGGITQSPKYLFRKEGQNVTLSCEQNLNHDAMYWYRQDPGQGLRLIYYSQIVNDFQKGDIAEGYSVSREKKESFPLTVTSAQKNPTAFYLCASSSGYGSPLHFGNGTRLTVT.